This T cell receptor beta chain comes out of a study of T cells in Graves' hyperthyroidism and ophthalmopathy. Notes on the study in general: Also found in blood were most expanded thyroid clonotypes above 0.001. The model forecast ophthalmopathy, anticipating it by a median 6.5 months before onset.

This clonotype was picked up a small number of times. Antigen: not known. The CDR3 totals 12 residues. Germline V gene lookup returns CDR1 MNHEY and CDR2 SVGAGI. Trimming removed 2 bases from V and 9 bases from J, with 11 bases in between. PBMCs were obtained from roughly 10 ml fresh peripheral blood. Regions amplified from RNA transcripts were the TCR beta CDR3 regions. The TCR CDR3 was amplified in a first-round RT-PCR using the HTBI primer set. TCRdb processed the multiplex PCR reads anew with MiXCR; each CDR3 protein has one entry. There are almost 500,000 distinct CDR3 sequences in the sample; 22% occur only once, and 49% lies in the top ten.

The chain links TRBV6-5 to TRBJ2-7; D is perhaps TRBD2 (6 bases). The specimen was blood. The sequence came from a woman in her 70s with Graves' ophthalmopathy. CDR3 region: CASSYTGSGQYF. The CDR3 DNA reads TGTGCCAGCAGTTACACCGGGAGCGGGCAGTACTTC.